This T cell receptor beta chain was captured by sequencing in a study of cytomegalovirus exposure and HLA in healthy donors. Amplification used 60 Vbeta primers and 13 Jbeta primers. Only in-frame clones appear in the TCRdb table, and some are missing; sequencing was by immunoSEQ multiplex PCR. The sample includes approximately 150,000 clones, 80% to 90% of them seen just once. Between the trimmed V and J ends, which lost 6 bases and 0 bases, there was a span of 17 bases. Germline lookup yields CDR1 MDHEN and CDR2 SYDVKM. The CDR3 consists of 16 residues. The chain links TRBV28 to TRBJ2-5; no firm D call. This clonotype was obtained from a man between 45 and 60 years old in good health and CMV-seropositive. Sequenced material: PBMCs. The chain's CDR3 is CASRKEAPLNQETQYF. The CDR3 DNA is TGTGCCAGCAGAAAAGAAGCTCCCCTCAACCAAGAGACCCAGTACTTC.